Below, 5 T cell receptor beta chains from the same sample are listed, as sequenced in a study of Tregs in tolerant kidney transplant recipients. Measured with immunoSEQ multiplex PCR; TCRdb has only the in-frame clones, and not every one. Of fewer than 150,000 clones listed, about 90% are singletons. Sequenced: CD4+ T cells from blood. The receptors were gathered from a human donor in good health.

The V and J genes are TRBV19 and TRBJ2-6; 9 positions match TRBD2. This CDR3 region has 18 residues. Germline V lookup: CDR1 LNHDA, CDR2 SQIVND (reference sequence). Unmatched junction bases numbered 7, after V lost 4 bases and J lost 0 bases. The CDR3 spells CASSKGLAISSGANVLTF. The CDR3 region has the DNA TGTGCCAGTAGTAAGGGACTAGCAATAAGCTCTGGGGCCAACGTCCTGACTTTC.

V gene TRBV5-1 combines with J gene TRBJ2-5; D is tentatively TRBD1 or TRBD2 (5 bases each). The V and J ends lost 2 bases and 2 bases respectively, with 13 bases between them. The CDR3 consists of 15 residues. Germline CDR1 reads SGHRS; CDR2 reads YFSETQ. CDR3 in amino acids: CASSFGSGPQETQYF. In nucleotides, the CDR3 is TGCGCCAGCAGCTTCGGATCGGGGCCTCAAGAGACCCAGTACTTC.

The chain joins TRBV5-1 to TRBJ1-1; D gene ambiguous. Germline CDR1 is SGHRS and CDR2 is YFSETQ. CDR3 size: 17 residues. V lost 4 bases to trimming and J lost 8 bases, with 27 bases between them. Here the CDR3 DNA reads TGCGCCAGCAGCCCTACCTTTGGAGTAACGACGGGCGCCGAAGCTTTCTTT. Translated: CASSPTFGVTTGAEAFF. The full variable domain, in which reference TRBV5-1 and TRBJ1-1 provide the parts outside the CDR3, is KAGVTQTPRYLIKTRGQQVTLSCSPISGHRSVSWYQQTPGQGLQFLFEYFSETQRNKGNFPGRFSGRQFSNSRSEMNVSTLELGDSALYLCASSPTFGVTTGAEAFFGQGTRLTVV.

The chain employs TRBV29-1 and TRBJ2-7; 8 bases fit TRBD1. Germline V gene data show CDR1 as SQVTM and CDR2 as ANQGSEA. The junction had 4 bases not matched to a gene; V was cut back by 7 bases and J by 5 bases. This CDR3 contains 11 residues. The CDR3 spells CSEQTGDEQYF. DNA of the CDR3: TGCAGCGAGCAGACAGGGGACGAGCAGTACTTC.

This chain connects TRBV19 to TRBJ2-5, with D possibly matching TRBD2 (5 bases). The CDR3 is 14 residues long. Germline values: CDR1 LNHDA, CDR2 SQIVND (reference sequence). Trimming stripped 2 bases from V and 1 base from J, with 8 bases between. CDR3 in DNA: TGTGCCAGTAGTATAAATCGGGGCCAAGAGACCCAGTACTTC. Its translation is CASSINRGQETQYF.